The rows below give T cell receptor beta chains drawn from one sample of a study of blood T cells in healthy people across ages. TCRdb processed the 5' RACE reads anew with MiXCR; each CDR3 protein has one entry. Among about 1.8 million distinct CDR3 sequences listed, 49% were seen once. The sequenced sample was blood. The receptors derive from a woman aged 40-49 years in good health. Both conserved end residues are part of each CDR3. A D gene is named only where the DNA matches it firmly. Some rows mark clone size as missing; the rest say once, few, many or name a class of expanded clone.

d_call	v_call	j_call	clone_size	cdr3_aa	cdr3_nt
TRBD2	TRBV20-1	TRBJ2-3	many	CSAWTSGGATDTQYF	TGCAGTGCTTGGACTAGCGGGGGGGCGACAGATACGCAGTATTTT
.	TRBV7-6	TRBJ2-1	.	CASSLEPLGGNGYNEQFF	TGTGCCAGCAGCTTAGAGCCCCTAGGGGGTAACGGCTACAATGAACAGTTCTTC
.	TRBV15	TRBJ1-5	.	CATSIVHPQPQHF	TGTGCCACCAGCATAGTCCATCCTCAGCCCCAGCATTTT
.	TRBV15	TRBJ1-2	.	CATSDKRGYYYGYTF	TGTGCCACCAGCGACAAAAGGGGCTACTACTATGGCTACACCTTC
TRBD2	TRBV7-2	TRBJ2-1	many	CASSLDGVLAGNNEQFF	TGTGCCAGCAGCTTAGATGGGGTGCTAGCGGGGAACAATGAGCAGTTCTTC
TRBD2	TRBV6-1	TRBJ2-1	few	CASSDPRTSGGANEQFF	TGTGCCAGCAGTGATCCAAGGACTAGCGGGGGGGCCAATGAGCAGTTCTTC
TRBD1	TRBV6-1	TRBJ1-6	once	CTSSRPGQGMSGSPLHF	TGTACCAGCAGTCGGCCCGGACAGGGCATGTCCGGCTCACCCCTCCACTTT
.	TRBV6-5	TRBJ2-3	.	CASSYDIGADTQYF	TGTGCCAGCAGTTACGACATCGGTGCAGATACGCAGTATTTT
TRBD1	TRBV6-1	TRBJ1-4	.	CAANRQGNTNEKLFF	TGTGCCGCAAATCGACAGGGCAATACTAATGAAAAACTGTTTTTT
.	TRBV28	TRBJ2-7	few	CASSLPLGRSYEQYF	TGTGCCAGCAGCCTACCCCTAGGGAGGTCCTACGAGCAGTACTTC
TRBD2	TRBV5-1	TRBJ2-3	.	CASSRTSTSGDRTDTQYF	TGCGCCAGCAGCCGCACCTCAACTAGCGGGGACCGCACAGATACGCAGTATTTT
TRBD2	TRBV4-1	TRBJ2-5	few	CASSQVIGPSGGTQYF	TGCGCCAGCAGCCAAGTAATAGGTCCCTCGGGAGGGACCCAGTACTTC
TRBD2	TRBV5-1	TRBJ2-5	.	CASSLGGGAYQETQYF	TGCGCCAGCAGCTTGGGCGGGGGGGCGTACCAAGAGACCCAGTACTTC
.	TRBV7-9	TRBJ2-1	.	CASSLGPYKDEQFF	TGTGCCAGCAGCTTAGGACCCTATAAAGACGAGCAGTTCTTC
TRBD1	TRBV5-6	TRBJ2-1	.	CATSRRDRGHNEQFF	TGTGCCACGTCCCGCCGGGACAGGGGTCACAATGAGCAGTTCTTC
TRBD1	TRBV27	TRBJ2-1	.	CASSASTGEAYNEQFF	TGTGCCAGCAGTGCCTCGACAGGGGAAGCCTACAATGAGCAGTTCTTC
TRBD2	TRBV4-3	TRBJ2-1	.	CASSQDTSGLYEQFF	TGCGCCAGCAGCCAAGATACTAGCGGGCTCTACGAGCAGTTCTTC
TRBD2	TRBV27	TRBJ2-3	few	CASGSSGGSTDTQYF	TGTGCCAGCGGATCTAGCGGGGGGAGCACAGATACGCAGTATTTT
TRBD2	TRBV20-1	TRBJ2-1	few	CSAWGLAGYNEQFF	TGCAGTGCCTGGGGACTAGCGGGCTACAATGAGCAGTTCTTC
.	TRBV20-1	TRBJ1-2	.	CSAGDGPSYGYTF	TGCAGTGCGGGGGACGGCCCTTCCTATGGCTACACCTTC
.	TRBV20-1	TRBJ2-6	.	CSARSQGSGANVLTF	TGCAGTGCTAGAAGTCAGGGCTCCGGGGCCAACGTCCTGACTTTC
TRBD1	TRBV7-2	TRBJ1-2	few	CASSLKGAGYTF	TGTGCCAGCAGCCTGAAGGGGGCTGGCTACACCTTC
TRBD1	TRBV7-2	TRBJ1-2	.	CASSSQDRGHYGYTF	TGTGCCAGCAGCTCCCAGGACAGGGGGCACTATGGCTACACCTTC
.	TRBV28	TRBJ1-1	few	CASSSEGSGNTEAFF	TGTGCCAGCAGCTCTGAGGGGTCTGGGAACACTGAAGCTTTCTTT
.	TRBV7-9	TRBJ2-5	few	CASSPPEGTQYF	TGTGCCAGCAGCCCCCCGGAGGGGACCCAGTACTTC
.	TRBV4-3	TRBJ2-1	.	CASSQDRAGDEQFF	TGCGCCAGCAGCCAAGATAGGGCAGGGGATGAGCAGTTCTTC